Detailed here is one T cell receptor beta chain. The antigen remains unidentified. During its preparation, the TCRbeta library received unique molecular identifiers. MiXCR was run by TCRdb on the PCR reads, yielding one entry per CDR3 protein. The table records about 640,000 distinct CDR3 sequences, 10% to 15% of them present only once. The data were taken from a study of T-cell reconstitution after alpha-beta-depleted transplantation in children. The study, taken as a whole, reports: Several hundred expanded graft clones reportedly were the source of alpha-beta T cells about two months after transplant. Diversity of TCRbeta at day 60 was high in some patients, arising from surviving recipient T cells and thymic progenitors. Newly produced T cells mostly accounted for T-cell counts and diversity one year post-transplant.

The junction had 7 bases not matched to a gene; V was cut back by 1 base and J by 4 bases. Germline-derived CDR1 and CDR2 are SEHNR and FQNEAQ (reference sequence). The CDR3 has 16 amino acids. The chain employs TRBV7-9 and TRBJ2-1; 7 bases are shared with TRBD2. The specimen was PBMCs, mostly from graft donor cells, collected 360 days after TCRalphabeta/CD19-depleted stem cell transplant. The receptor comes from a male patient between 10 and 17 years old who had a stem cell transplant for acute myeloid leukemia, so the T cells may come from the graft donor. CDR3 sequence: CASSLGSSGRYNEQFF. CDR3 sequence (DNA): TGTGCCAGCAGCTTAGGATCTAGCGGTAGATACAATGAGCAGTTCTTC.